Listed below are T cell receptor beta chains from one sample, sequenced in a study of regulatory T cells in long-lasting Graves disease. TCRdb reprocessed the multiplex PCR reads via MiXCR and lists one record per CDR3 protein. The sample lists 450,000 to 500,000 distinct CDR3 sequences, about 17% seen once, with more than 10% in the top ten. The same specimen was also included in a second study, on T cells in Graves' hyperthyroidism and ophthalmopathy.

The sample consisted of peripheral blood mononuclear cells (PBMCs), taken at new diagnosis, from a patient treated with antithyroid drugs. These receptors came from a man in his forties with Graves disease. The CDR3 runs from the conserved cysteine through the conserved F or W. D genes are given only for firm matches. Clone size is stated in some rows and not others, as once, few, many or a class when expanded.

len,v_gene,abundance,d_gene,j_gene,CDR3aa,CDR3nt
14,TRBV5-8,once,TRBD1,TRBJ2-7,CASSLVQGGREQYF,TGTGCCAGCAGCTTGGTACAGGGGGGTAGGGAGCAGTACTTC
15,TRBV12-3/TRBV12-4,many,TRBD1,TRBJ2-5,CASSWQGAYQETQYF,TGTGCCAGCAGTTGGCAGGGGGCGTACCAAGAGACCCAGTACTTC
14,TRBV29-1,.,.,TRBJ2-7,CSVGSGSFSPEQYF,TGCAGCGTTGGGTCGGGCTCCTTTTCTCCCGAGCAGTACTTC
13,TRBV12-3/TRBV12-4,.,.,TRBJ2-2,CASRQTGIGGLFF,TGTGCCAGCCGACAAACAGGAATCGGGGGGCTGTTTTTT
15,TRBV10-3,.,.,TRBJ2-2,CAISLYWDLTGELFF,TGTGCCATCAGCTTATACTGGGACTTGACCGGGGAGCTGTTTTTT
15,TRBV6-1,many,TRBD2,TRBJ2-1,CASRDTSGFNNEQFF,TGTGCCAGCAGGGATACTAGCGGGTTCAACAATGAGCAGTTCTTC
17,TRBV10-3,few,.,TRBJ2-7,CAISTSRGTTLPAVQYF,TGTGCCATCAGCACTTCCAGGGGAACGACCCTCCCAGCGGTGCAGTACTTC
13,TRBV14,.,.,TRBJ2-5,CASSHRPQSPQYF,TGTGCCAGCAGCCACCGTCCCCAGAGCCCCCAGTACTTC
15,TRBV6-1,many,TRBD2,TRBJ2-1,CASSGLAGLYNEQFF,TGTGCCAGCAGTGGGCTAGCGGGCCTCTACAATGAGCAGTTCTTC
16,TRBV7-9,many,TRBD2,TRBJ2-2,CAVQGIAGDMSGELFF,TGTGCCGTACAGGGGATAGCGGGAGATATGTCCGGGGAGCTGTTTTTT
14,TRBV28,.,.,TRBJ2-2,CASSFLASTGELFF,TGTGCCAGCAGTTTTCTCGCGTCCACCGGGGAGCTGTTTTTT
16,TRBV18,few,.,TRBJ2-2,CASSPLDIANTGELFF,TGTGCCAGCTCACCTCTAGACATTGCGAACACCGGGGAGCTGTTTTTT
13,TRBV2,many,.,TRBJ1-5,CASSIALDQPQHF,TGTGCCAGCAGTATAGCCCTCGATCAGCCCCAGCATTTT
16,TRBV11-3,many,TRBD1,TRBJ2-7,CASSSRSPTGGYEQYF,TGTGCCAGCAGCTCTCGATCGCCGACAGGGGGCTACGAGCAGTACTTC
15,TRBV20-1,few,.,TRBJ1-1,CSARDIEGPYTEAFF,TGCAGTGCTAGAGATATCGAGGGACCTTACACTGAAGCTTTCTTT
14,TRBV10-1,few,.,TRBJ2-5,CASSGSGAQETQYF,TGCGCCAGCAGTGGTTCTGGGGCGCAAGAGACCCAGTACTTC
15,TRBV5-1,.,TRBD1,TRBJ1-1,CASSLRTGGLPEAFF,TGCGCCAGCAGCTTGCGGACAGGGGGTTTACCTGAAGCTTTCTTT
16,TRBV7-7,many,TRBD2,TRBJ2-1,CASTHTSGRSTDEQFF,TGTGCTAGCACGCACACAAGCGGGAGATCTACGGATGAGCAGTTCTTC
16,TRBV13,.,TRBD2,TRBJ2-1,CASSVGNAGENNEQFF,TGTGCCAGCAGCGTAGGGAACGCGGGAGAAAACAATGAGCAGTTCTTC
12,TRBV29-1,many,TRBD1,TRBJ2-7,CSVRTGSYEQYF,TGCAGCGTGAGGACAGGGTCCTACGAGCAGTACTTC
13,TRBV29-1,few,.,TRBJ2-2,CSADRQNTGELFF,TGCAGTGCAGACAGACAGAACACCGGGGAGCTGTTTTTT
16,TRBV7-9,.,TRBD2,TRBJ2-2,CASSSGTSWNTGELFF,TGTGCCAGCAGTTCCGGGACTAGCTGGAACACCGGGGAGCTGTTTTTT